Listed below are T cell receptor beta chains from one sample, sequenced in a study of OX40 agonist ivuxolimab in advanced cancers. Using immunoSEQ multiplex PCR, the repertoire was profiled, and TCRdb retains in-frame clones only, with some absent. The sample contains over 80,000 clones, 86% of which appear only once. The material sequenced was CD4+ or CD8+ T cells sorted from blood, taken in a trial of the OX40 agonist ivuxolimab. The receptor source for this set is an adult with an advanced solid tumor such as melanoma, head and neck, liver or kidney cancer. Both conserved end residues are part of each CDR3. Each record gives: D gene, J gene, clone size, V gene, CDR3 protein, CDR3 DNA. The D gene is left open where the match is weak. Some rows have no size entry. The others give once, few or many, or a class for an expanded clone.

D gene: TRBD1
J gene: TRBJ2-7
clone size: NA
V gene: TRBV27
CDR3 protein: CASGLTGYGYEQYF
CDR3 DNA: TGTGCCAGCGGCTTGACAGGGTATGGATACGAGCAGTACTTC

D gene: NA
J gene: TRBJ2-5
clone size: NA
V gene: TRBV6-5
CDR3 protein: CASIIRGETQYF
CDR3 DNA: TGTGCCAGCATAATAAGAGGAGAGACCCAGTACTTC

D gene: NA
J gene: TRBJ1-2
clone size: NA
V gene: TRBV10-3
CDR3 protein: CAISGEGDYGYTF
CDR3 DNA: TGTGCCATCAGTGGGGAGGGAGACTATGGCTACACCTTC

D gene: NA
J gene: TRBJ2-1
clone size: NA
V gene: TRBV9
CDR3 protein: CASSVEGRTNEQFF
CDR3 DNA: TGTGCCAGCAGCGTAGAAGGGAGGACCAATGAGCAGTTCTTC

D gene: NA
J gene: TRBJ1-1
clone size: NA
V gene: TRBV6-1
CDR3 protein: CASSSDRSQAFF
CDR3 DNA: TGTGCCAGCAGCTCCGACAGGAGCCAAGCTTTCTTT

D gene: TRBD1
J gene: TRBJ1-1
clone size: NA
V gene: TRBV29-1
CDR3 protein: CSVEVERTGSEAFF
CDR3 DNA: TGCAGCGTTGAAGTCGAGCGGACAGGCTCTGAAGCTTTCTTT

D gene: NA
J gene: TRBJ2-6
clone size: NA
V gene: TRBV19
CDR3 protein: CASSISAISAGANVLTF
CDR3 DNA: TGTGCCAGTAGTATTTCGGCCATCTCGGCTGGGGCCAACGTCCTGACTTTC

D gene: TRBD1
J gene: TRBJ2-2
clone size: NA
V gene: TRBV7-3
CDR3 protein: CASSTGTGAGELFF
CDR3 DNA: TGTGCCAGCAGCACCGGGACAGGGGCCGGGGAGCTGTTTTTT

D gene: NA
J gene: TRBJ1-2
clone size: NA
V gene: TRBV18
CDR3 protein: CASSPREGDGYTF
CDR3 DNA: TGTGCCAGCTCACCCCGCGAGGGGGATGGCTACACCTTC

D gene: TRBD1
J gene: TRBJ1-6
clone size: NA
V gene: TRBV5-4
CDR3 protein: CASSPGQGRQSPLHF
CDR3 DNA: TGTGCCAGCAGCCCGGGACAGGGAAGGCAATCACCCCTCCACTTT

D gene: TRBD2
J gene: TRBJ2-1
clone size: NA
V gene: TRBV7-2
CDR3 protein: CASSSQGTSGGNEQFF
CDR3 DNA: TGTGCCAGCAGCTCACAAGGGACTAGCGGGGGAAATGAGCAGTTCTTC

D gene: NA
J gene: TRBJ1-2
clone size: few
V gene: TRBV2
CDR3 protein: CASSSTGFYGYTF
CDR3 DNA: TGTGCCAGCAGTTCGACAGGTTTCTATGGCTACACCTTC

D gene: NA
J gene: TRBJ2-4
clone size: few
V gene: TRBV9
CDR3 protein: CASSVGGTAINIQYF
CDR3 DNA: TGTGCCAGCAGCGTAGGGGGGACGGCAATAAACATTCAGTACTTC

D gene: NA
J gene: TRBJ1-4
clone size: once
V gene: TRBV28
CDR3 protein: CASNLSEREKLFF
CDR3 DNA: TGTGCCAGCAATTTGTCAGAGAGGGAAAAACTGTTTTTT

D gene: TRBD1
J gene: TRBJ1-1
clone size: NA
V gene: TRBV18
CDR3 protein: CASSPGQGASNTEAFF
CDR3 DNA: TGTGCCAGCTCCCCGGGACAGGGGGCGTCGAACACTGAAGCTTTCTTT

D gene: TRBD2
J gene: TRBJ2-4
clone size: NA
V gene: TRBV6-5
CDR3 protein: CASSYSLGTSGDIQYF
CDR3 DNA: TGTGCCAGCAGTTACTCTTTAGGGACTAGCGGTGACATTCAGTACTTC

D gene: NA
J gene: TRBJ1-1
clone size: NA
V gene: TRBV30
CDR3 protein: CAWSRGADTEAFF
CDR3 DNA: TGTGCCTGGAGTAGGGGGGCTGACACTGAAGCTTTCTTT

D gene: TRBD1
J gene: TRBJ2-3
clone size: few
V gene: TRBV7-3
CDR3 protein: CASSLGQGSTDTQYF
CDR3 DNA: TGTGCCAGCAGCCTCGGACAGGGTTCCACAGATACGCAGTATTTT

D gene: TRBD1
J gene: TRBJ2-7
clone size: NA
V gene: TRBV9
CDR3 protein: CASSAGTGDYEQYF
CDR3 DNA: TGTGCCAGCAGCGCAGGGACAGGGGACTACGAGCAGTACTTC

D gene: NA
J gene: TRBJ2-1
clone size: NA
V gene: TRBV5-4
CDR3 protein: CASSGGQRPSYNEQFF
CDR3 DNA: TGTGCCAGCAGCGGAGGACAGAGACCCTCCTACAATGAGCAGTTCTTC

D gene: NA
J gene: TRBJ2-7
clone size: NA
V gene: TRBV14
CDR3 protein: CASSPAKWGYEQYF
CDR3 DNA: TGTGCCAGCAGTCCTGCGAAGTGGGGTTACGAGCAGTACTTC

D gene: NA
J gene: TRBJ1-4
clone size: NA
V gene: TRBV7-8
CDR3 protein: CASSFSTNEKLFF
CDR3 DNA: TGTGCCAGCAGCTTTTCAACTAATGAAAAACTGTTTTTT

D gene: NA
J gene: TRBJ1-5
clone size: NA
V gene: TRBV19
CDR3 protein: CASSTVGGRQPQHF
CDR3 DNA: TGTGCCAGTAGTACCGTGGGGGGACGCCAGCCCCAGCATTTT

D gene: NA
J gene: TRBJ1-1
clone size: NA
V gene: TRBV5-4
CDR3 protein: CASSLTGVNTEAFF
CDR3 DNA: TGTGCCAGCAGCTTGACAGGAGTGAACACTGAAGCTTTCTTT

D gene: NA
J gene: TRBJ2-1
clone size: NA
V gene: TRBV7-5
CDR3 protein: CARSLNSPGGSGRDEQFF
CDR3 DNA: TGTGCCAGAAGCCTTAACTCCCCGGGGGGTAGCGGGCGCGATGAGCAGTTCTTC

D gene: NA
J gene: TRBJ1-1
clone size: few
V gene: TRBV18
CDR3 protein: CASSPPSSRNTEAFF
CDR3 DNA: TGTGCCAGCTCACCACCGAGCAGCCGGAACACTGAAGCTTTCTTT

D gene: NA
J gene: TRBJ2-7
clone size: NA
V gene: TRBV12-5
CDR3 protein: CASGSGIGGYEQYF
CDR3 DNA: TGTGCTAGTGGTTCGGGGATAGGGGGCTACGAGCAGTACTTC

D gene: NA
J gene: TRBJ2-3
clone size: once
V gene: TRBV7-9
CDR3 protein: CASSFSGGLADTQYF
CDR3 DNA: TGTGCCAGCAGCTTCTCCGGAGGCTTAGCAGATACGCAGTATTTT

D gene: NA
J gene: TRBJ1-3
clone size: NA
V gene: TRBV5-1
CDR3 protein: CASSLYPPWDTSSGNTIYF
CDR3 DNA: TGCGCCAGCAGCTTGTACCCACCATGGGACACGAGCTCTGGAAACACCATATATTTT

D gene: TRBD1
J gene: TRBJ2-5
clone size: NA
V gene: TRBV4-3
CDR3 protein: CASSRDRGGEKTQYF
CDR3 DNA: TGCGCCAGCAGCCGCGACAGGGGGGGTGAGAAGACCCAGTACTTC

D gene: NA
J gene: TRBJ2-3
clone size: NA
V gene: TRBV4-1
CDR3 protein: CASSQETFSHSTDTQYF
CDR3 DNA: TGCGCCAGCAGCCAAGAGACTTTTTCCCATAGCACAGATACGCAGTATTTT

D gene: TRBD1
J gene: TRBJ2-7
clone size: NA
V gene: TRBV30
CDR3 protein: CAWSGQAPYEQYF
CDR3 DNA: TGTGCCTGGAGCGGACAGGCCCCCTACGAGCAGTACTTC

D gene: TRBD1
J gene: TRBJ2-5
clone size: NA
V gene: TRBV9
CDR3 protein: CASSLSGQGAPETQYF
CDR3 DNA: TGTGCCAGCAGCCTCTCGGGACAGGGGGCGCCGGAGACCCAGTACTTC

D gene: NA
J gene: TRBJ1-3
clone size: NA
V gene: TRBV11-3
CDR3 protein: CASSGAAGNTIYF
CDR3 DNA: TGTGCCAGCAGTGGGGCGGCTGGAAACACCATATATTTT

D gene: NA
J gene: TRBJ2-7
clone size: NA
V gene: TRBV30
CDR3 protein: CAWSVRGAEQYF
CDR3 DNA: TGTGCCTGGAGTGTTCGGGGTGCCGAGCAGTACTTC

D gene: NA
J gene: TRBJ1-1
clone size: NA
V gene: TRBV6-5
CDR3 protein: CASSYSRPGEAFF
CDR3 DNA: TGTGCCAGCAGTTACTCGAGGCCAGGTGAAGCTTTCTTT

D gene: TRBD2
J gene: TRBJ2-7
clone size: NA
V gene: TRBV5-5
CDR3 protein: CASSVISGTYEQYF
CDR3 DNA: TGTGCCAGCAGTGTAATTAGCGGGACCTACGAGCAGTACTTC

D gene: NA
J gene: TRBJ2-5
clone size: NA
V gene: TRBV30
CDR3 protein: CAWSEGNRAQETQYF
CDR3 DNA: TGTGCCTGGAGTGAGGGTAACAGGGCACAAGAGACCCAGTACTTC